This T cell receptor beta chain derives from a study of identical twins (dated by TCRdb to the mid-2010s). The study in broad terms: To test whether fetal clonotypes persist, the study used deep sequencing on TCR alpha and beta repertoires from monozygotic twins, unrelated adults of various ages, and cord blood. To rule out contamination, replicate twin experiments were performed at different times with different library preparation protocols.

Library preparation was by 5' RACE. Data came from an Illumina HiSeq 2000. A universal primer binding site was added through template switching, and the final cDNA carried a unique molecular identifier so that TCR cDNA molecules could be counted accurately. First-strand cDNA for TCR alpha and beta chains was synthesized from specific primers in the conserved constant-segment region. To control for contamination, each cDNA library was double barcoded with a SMART-Mk sample barcode plus Illumina barcodes. TruSeq adapter sequences, together with Illumina sample barcodes, were added in two successive PCR steps. The TCR alpha and beta cDNA libraries were sequenced on the Illumina HiSeq platform using custom primers. The original pipeline was this. MiGEC processed the raw reads to extract unique molecular identifiers, while MiXCR was used to determine the CDR3 positions. For each individual, recombination models were inferred using an EM algorithm with the repgenHMM and IGoR tools. Shared clonotypes were analyzed with the tcR package in R, and sharing was normalized by the product of cloneset sizes. To study raw recombination without the effects of thymic and clonal selection, out-of-frame nonproductive sequences were analyzed. The public sequencing data were trimmed at Q25 with fastp and processed into clonotypes with MiXCR by TCRdb, which kept only in-frame beta chains. Every distinct CDR3 protein forms one entry, paired with its most common genes and DNA. None of the V and J calls come from the authors' own analysis; TCRdb made them. The sample includes under 500,000 distinct CDR3 sequences, with approximately 15% observed a single time. The top ten constitute 0.98% of the sample.

Every donor in the study was a healthy Caucasian. The twin cohort comprised three pairs of female monozygotic twins, all aged about 18 to 29 years. Positive isolation kits from Invitrogen were used to isolate the CD4+ and CD8+ T cell populations. The CDR3 runs 11 amino acids, cysteine and phenylalanine included. CDR3 DNA only is kept here, 33 bases in frame from base 1. Via the germline V gene (reference sequence), CDR1 is SGHNT and CDR2 YYREEE. Overall results and qualifications from the work: Out-of-frame TCR alpha sharing in monozygotic twins was systematically underestimated by recombination models, whereas sharing between unrelated individuals was in agreement with the recombination models. Abundant cord blood beta clonotypes carried fewer insertions; young adult naive repertoires showed a weaker similar trend, while memory repertoires showed none. Because the same donors could not be followed over many years, the conclusions relied on cross-sectional statistical analysis. Invariant T cells such as MAIT and iNKT could partly confound zero-insertion analyses, though diverse VJ usage argued against this for most clonotypes. Compared with coincidental sharing between unrelated individuals, an excess of low generation-probability sequences was observed among out-of-frame TCR alpha sequences shared between twins. Excess twin sharing in beta out-of-frame sequences was weaker because fewer shared sequences lowered the signal-to-noise ratio.

In its sample, this clonotype was seen a few times. Its specific antigen is unknown. One end of the junction varies from germline; a read error may be responsible. The same sample was also studied in work on yellow fever vaccine responses in identical twins. Looking at the second paper: According to the authors, the vaccine-induced T cell response in identical twins seemed to be partly convergent and partly specific to each individual. In the study, vaccine-responding T cell clones were precisely tracked in identical twins.

This TCR was sampled from a young woman in good health. The sequencing input was CD4+ T cells sorted from blood. The sequence is built from TRBV5-4 and TRBJ2-5, with an unclear D gene assignment. CDR3 protein: CASRTQETQYF. In nucleotides, the sequence is TGTGCCAGCAGAACCCAAGAAACCCAGTACTTC.